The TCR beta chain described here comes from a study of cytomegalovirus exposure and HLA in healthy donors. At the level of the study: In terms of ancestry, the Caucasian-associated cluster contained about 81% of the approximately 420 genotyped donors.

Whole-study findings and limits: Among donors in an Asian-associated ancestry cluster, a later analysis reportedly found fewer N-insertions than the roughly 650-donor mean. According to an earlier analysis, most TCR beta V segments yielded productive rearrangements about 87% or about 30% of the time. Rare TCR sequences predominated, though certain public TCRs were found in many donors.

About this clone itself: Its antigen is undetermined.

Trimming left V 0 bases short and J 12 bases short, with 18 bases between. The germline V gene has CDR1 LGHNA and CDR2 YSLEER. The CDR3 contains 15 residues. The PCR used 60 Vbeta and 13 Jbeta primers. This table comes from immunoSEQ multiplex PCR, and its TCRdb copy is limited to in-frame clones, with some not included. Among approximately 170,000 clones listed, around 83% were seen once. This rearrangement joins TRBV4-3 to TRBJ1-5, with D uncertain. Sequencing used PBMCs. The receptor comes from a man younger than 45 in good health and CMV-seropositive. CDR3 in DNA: TGCGCCAGCAGCCAAGATTATCAGGTGCAGAGTTTCCAGCATTTT. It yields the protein CASSQDYQVQSFQHF.